This paragraph reports one TCR beta chain. This entry belongs to a study of control samples from healthy donors and cancer patients. The CDR3 is made up of 14 amino acids. J was trimmed by 8 bases and V by 2 bases; bases with no gene match: 6. The germline gives CDR1 WSHSY, CDR2 SAAADI. The method was immunoSEQ multiplex PCR; TCRdb's version includes in-frame clones alone and lacks a portion of them. The table records about 140,000 clones, roughly 92% of them present only once. The TCR sequence derives from a man younger than 40 in good health. The material sequenced was blood. This chain joins TRBV10-2 and TRBJ1-1; 9 positions match TRBD1. CDR3 sequence reads: CASSEPTGGGEAFF. For the CDR3, the DNA is TGCGCCAGCAGTGAGCCGACAGGGGGGGGCGAAGCTTTCTTT.